This T cell receptor (beta chain) was captured in a study of T cells in Graves' hyperthyroidism and ophthalmopathy. Study-wide points: Expanded thyroid clonotypes (above 0.001) were mostly also found in blood. Model predictions of ophthalmopathy came a median roughly 6.4 months before onset.

Regarding this clonotype: Antigen unknown.

Authors of the study amplified TCR beta CDR3 regions from RNA transcripts. HTBI primers were employed in a first-round RT-PCR of the TCR CDR3. MiXCR, run by TCRdb on the multiplex PCR reads, gives a single entry per CDR3 protein. Altogether a few hundred thousand distinct CDR3 sequences are present, 16% being singletons, with the ten largest covering 25% to 30%. This CDR3 is 13 amino acids long. V dropped 1 base and J dropped 10 bases, with 11 bases sitting between them. Germline CDR1 is DFQATT and CDR2 is SNEGSKA (reference sequence). Exclusion of patients followed from uncontrolled infection, other autoimmune disease, pregnancy or lactation. PBMCs were obtained from 10 ml fresh peripheral blood.

This sequence was found in a woman in her 30s with Graves' ophthalmopathy. Sequencing used blood. This chain connects TRBV20-1 to TRBJ1-6; D unclear. The CDR3 nucleotides read TGCAGTGCTAGAGCTTATGGAGAATCACCCCTCCACTTT. Protein: CSARAYGESPLHF.